This T cell receptor beta chain derives from a study of relationships among human T cell subsets (dated by TCRdb to the early 2010s). Regarding the research as a whole: Sequencing was performed on eight distinct blood T cell populations: pan T, CD8 cytotoxic, regulatory, Th1, Th2, naive plus transitional, activated and memory cells. The full study reports these points: Substantial CDR3 sharing among Th1, Th2 and regulatory T cells was interpreted as suggesting stochastic cell fate choices. The bead-based sorting could not exclude a CD4+CD8+ double-positive population. More than 55% of CD8+ cytotoxic sequences came from clones with more than 100 reads, while the regulatory and Th2 subsets showed few clones of that size. Across the seven subsets, no statistically significant differences turned up in V, D and J usage, CDR3 length, or N-nucleotide additions.

The library relied on multiplex PCR. The data were produced on a 454 GS FLX. TCR alpha and beta CDR3 regions were amplified from mRNA by semiquantitative ARM-PCR. In ARM-PCR, tagged nested gene-specific primers were used first, and communal superprimers then performed exponential amplification. Exonuclease was used to remove the nested primers before the first-round PCR products went through the second amplification round. The amplicons were sequenced on the 454 platform, a system that can rapidly sequence millions of DNA fragments without cloning bias. A read was counted as effective if the read could be mapped to both V and J germline segments. The study's own analysis went as follows. IRmap, which uses pyromap, a Smith-Waterman modification adapted to 454 sequencing errors, was used to assign reads to germline V, D and J segments. To filter D-beta assignments, cutoffs were set at the 99th percentile of the alignment scores obtained from simulated random sequences. CDR3 was defined as the amino acids lying between the conserved V-segment Y[YFLI]C motif and the J-segment [FW]GXGT motif. A compound Poisson process model, previously applied to large-scale EST data, was used to estimate repertoire diversity. A procedure for detecting cross-contamination was applied so that sample contamination could be argued against as the origin of shared CDR3s. TCRdb reworked the public reads: Q25 trimming with fastp, MiXCR clone assembly, productive beta chains retained. Rows matching on CDR3 protein sequence are summarized as one entry with the most common DNA and genes. TCRdb's processing, not the study's, gives the V and J calls here. The sample yields about 2,600 distinct CDR3 sequences; about 38% were counted once. The top ten clonotypes cover 40% to 50% of the sample.

As concerns this clonotype: Its antigen remains unidentified. No quality values exist for individual bases; no much larger clone is one base distant.

Miltenyi superparamagnetic beads coated with subset-specific monoclonal antibodies were used to isolate the T cell subsets. Activated T cells, taken as CD45RA-RO-CD69+ cells, were isolated using anti-CD69 microbeads. All T cell populations were isolated from peripheral blood. Ficoll separation of whole blood yielded mononuclear cells, and anti-CD14 microbeads were then used to deplete the monocytes. The isolated cell populations were resuspended in RNAprotect reagent immediately. This sequence originates from a man between 35 and 55 years old in good health. The sample comprised activated T cells sorted from blood. The cell subset or site label on this specimen signifies: CD45RA-RO-CD69+ activated T cells.

CDR3 region: CASNLAGGHEQFF. The sequenced DNA: TGTGCCAGCAATCTAGCGGGAGGCCATGAGCAGTTCTTC. This receptor chain uses TRBV9 and TRBJ2-1, and 11 junction bases match TRBD2. The CDR3 sequence holds 13 residues, the cysteine and phenylalanine included. This entry keeps only the CDR3 DNA: 39 bases, framed from base 1. V ends up 6 bases short and J 8 bases short, with an unmatched junction base count of 4. CDR1 and CDR2 are read off the germline V gene as SGDLS and YYNGEE.